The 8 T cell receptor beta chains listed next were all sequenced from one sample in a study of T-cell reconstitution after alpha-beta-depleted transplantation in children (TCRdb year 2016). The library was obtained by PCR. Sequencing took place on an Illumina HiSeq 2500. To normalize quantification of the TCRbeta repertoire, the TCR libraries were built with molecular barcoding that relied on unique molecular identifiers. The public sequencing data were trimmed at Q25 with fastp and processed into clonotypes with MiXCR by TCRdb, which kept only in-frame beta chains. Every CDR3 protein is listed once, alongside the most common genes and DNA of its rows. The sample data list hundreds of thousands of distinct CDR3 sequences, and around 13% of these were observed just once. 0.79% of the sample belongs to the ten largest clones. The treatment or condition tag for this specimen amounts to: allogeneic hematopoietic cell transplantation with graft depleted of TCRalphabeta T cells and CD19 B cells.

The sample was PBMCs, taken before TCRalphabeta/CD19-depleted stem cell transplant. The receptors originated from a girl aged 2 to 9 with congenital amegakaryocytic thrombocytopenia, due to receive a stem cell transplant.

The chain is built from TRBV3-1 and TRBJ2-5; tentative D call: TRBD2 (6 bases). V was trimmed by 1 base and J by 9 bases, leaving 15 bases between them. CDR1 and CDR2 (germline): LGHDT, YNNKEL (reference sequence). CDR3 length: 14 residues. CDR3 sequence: CASSQGSTSRAQYF. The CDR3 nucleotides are TGTGCCAGCAGCCAAGGTTCGACTAGTCGGGCCCAGTACTTC.

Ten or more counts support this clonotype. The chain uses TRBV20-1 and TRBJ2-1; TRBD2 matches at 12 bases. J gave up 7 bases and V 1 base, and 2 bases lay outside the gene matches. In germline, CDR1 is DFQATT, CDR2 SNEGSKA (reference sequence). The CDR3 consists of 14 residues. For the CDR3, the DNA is TGCAGTGCTAGAGTAGGACTAGCGGGGAATGAGCAGTTCTTC. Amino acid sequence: CSARVGLAGNEQFF.

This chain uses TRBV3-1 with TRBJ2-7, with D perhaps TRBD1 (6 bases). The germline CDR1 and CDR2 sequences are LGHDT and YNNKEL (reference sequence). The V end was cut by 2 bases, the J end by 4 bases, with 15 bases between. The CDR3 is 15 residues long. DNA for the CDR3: TGTGCCAGCAGCCAAATGGACAGCCCCGCGTACGAGCAGTACTTC. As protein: CASSQMDSPAYEQYF.

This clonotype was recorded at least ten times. The CDR3 region has the DNA TGTGCCATCAGTGGACTAGCGGAAGAGACCCAGTACTTC. It is translated as CAISGLAEETQYF. This chain uses TRBV10-3 with TRBJ2-5, with 9 bases that match TRBD2. The CDR3 consists of 13 residues. V lost 4 bases, J lost 3 bases, and 0 bases stayed unmatched. Germline lookup yields CDR1 ENHRY and CDR2 SYGVKD.

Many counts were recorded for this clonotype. The CDR3 protein is CASSLMRSGTYNEQFF. The CDR3 coding sequence is TGTGCCAGCAGTTTAATGAGGTCGGGGACCTACAATGAGCAGTTCTTC. V usage is TRBV28 and J usage is TRBJ2-1; TRBD2 is a possible D gene (5 bases). Germline CDR1 is MDHEN and CDR2 is SYDVKM. Between the trimmed V and J ends, which lost 2 bases and 2 bases, there was a span of 13 bases. The CDR3 totals 16 residues.

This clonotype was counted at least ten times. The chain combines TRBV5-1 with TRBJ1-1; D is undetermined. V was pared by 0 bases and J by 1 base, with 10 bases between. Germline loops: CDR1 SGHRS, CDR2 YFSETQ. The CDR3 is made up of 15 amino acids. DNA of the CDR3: TGCGCCAGCAGCTTGGCCCCGGATAGGAACACTGAAGCTTTCTTT. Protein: CASSLAPDRNTEAFF. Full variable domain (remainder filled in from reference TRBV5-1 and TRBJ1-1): KAGVTQTPRYLIKTRGQQVTLSCSPISGHRSVSWYQQTPGQGLQFLFEYFSETQRNKGNFPGRFSGRQFSNSRSEMNVSTLELGDSALYLCASSLAPDRNTEAFFGQGTRLTVV.

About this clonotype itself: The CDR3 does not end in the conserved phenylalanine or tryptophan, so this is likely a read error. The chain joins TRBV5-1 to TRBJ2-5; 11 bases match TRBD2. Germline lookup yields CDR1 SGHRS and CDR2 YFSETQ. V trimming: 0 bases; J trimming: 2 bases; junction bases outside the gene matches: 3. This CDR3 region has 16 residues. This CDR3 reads CASSLGLAGTQETQYS. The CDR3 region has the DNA TGCGCCAGCAGCTTGGGACTAGCGGGAACTCAAGAGACCCAGTACTCC.

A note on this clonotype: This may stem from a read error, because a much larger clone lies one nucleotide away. The CDR3 nucleotides read TGCGCCAGCAGCTTAAGTCTCGCCCAAGCACAGGGTACGCAGTATTTT. The encoded protein is CASSLSLAQAQGTQYF. This chain uses TRBV4-1 with TRBJ2-3; TRBD1 is a possible D gene (6 bases). Per germline, CDR1 MGHRA and CDR2 YSYEKL. Trimming shortened V by 5 bases and J by 8 bases, and 23 bases separated the two germline ends. CDR3 length: 16 residues.